This TCR beta chain was identified during a study of vaccination and CD4 T cells after COVID-19. Study-level information: The study collected post-vaccine samples a median around 72 days after dose two, with a range of 14 to 241. The cells in question were stimulated using overlapping spike peptides derived from SARS-CoV-2, HCoV-NL63, HCoV-OC43 and HCoV-229E.

This clonotype is medium-sized (0.01 to 0.1%) by share. Its antigen is still unknown. The Oncomine TCR Beta short-read assay sequenced DNA from cultured CD4+ T cells. One entry per CDR3 protein results from TCRdb running MiXCR on the PCR reads. The table records more than 1,500 distinct CDR3 sequences, roughly 15% of them present only once. Treatment of the sample: roughly 11-day PBMC culture with coronavirus spike peptide pools or control peptides (ViraFEST assay). Before the COVID-19 pandemic (2011-2018), CD4+ T cells were obtained from the unexposed donor. Antigen-specific T cell expansion with peptide pools preceded TCR sequencing in the ViraFEST approach. The authors replaced half the medium with fresh IL-2 medium on days 3 and 7. Trimming cost V 8 bases and J 2 bases; bases outside gene matches: 8. The CDR3 totals 14 residues. CDR1 and CDR2 from the germline V gene are MGHRA and YSYEKL.

Sequencing used CD4+ T cells from blood, cultured in vitro. This chain joins TRBV4-1 and TRBJ1-1; 7 nucleotides match TRBD1. The source of this sequence is a human donor in good health. CDR3: CASRLGQENTEAFF. The CDR3 DNA follows: TGCGCCAGCCGCCTCGGACAGGAAAACACTGAAGCTTTCTTT.